This T cell receptor (beta chain) was recorded in a study of CD8 T cells in ankylosing spondylitis. To note about this clonotype: Antigen specificity is unknown.

Per the germline V gene, CDR1 is SGHAT and CDR2 is FQDESV (reference sequence). The CDR3 is 19 residues long. V lost 5 bases, J lost 0 bases, and 16 bases stayed unmatched. The TCR beta libraries were generated through quantitative 5'-RACE incorporating molecular barcodes. A single record per CDR3 protein comes from TCRdb applying MiXCR to the 5' RACE reads. The sample has over 600,000 distinct CDR3 sequences; over 15% are singletons. Study conclusions and caveats: Certain motif variants had earlier been reported in reactive arthritis synovial fluid and blood. Peripheral blood held disease-linked clones only at relatively low frequency, and these were CD8+. A TCR beta motif made of about eight highly homologous variants seemed typical of ankylosing spondylitis blood. It was reported that disease-linked clones were significantly enriched in matched ankylosing spondylitis synovial fluid.

The sequencing input was blood, either unsorted or a sorted T cell fraction (not recorded which). This rearrangement joins TRBV11-1 to TRBJ1-2; TRBD1 aligns across 9 bases. This clonotype was sampled from a male donor with ankylosing spondylitis. The CDR3, as DNA: TGTGCCAGCAGCCGCTACTTGGACAGGGGAATATGGGCTAACTATGGCTACACCTTC. Amino acid sequence: CASSRYLDRGIWANYGYTF. Full variable domain (rest looked up from reference TRBV11-1 and TRBJ1-2): EAEVAQSPRYKITEKSQAVAFWCDPISGHATLYWYRQILGQGPELLVQFQDESVVDDSQLPKDRFSAERLKGVDSTLKIQPAELGDSAMYLCASSRYLDRGIWANYGYTFGSGTRLTVV.